This T cell receptor beta chain was sequenced in a study of cytomegalovirus exposure and HLA in healthy donors. The CDR3 is made up of 14 amino acids. V gave up 6 bases and J gave up 6 bases; unmatched junction bases: 10. The germline V gene encodes CDR1 SQVTM and CDR2 ANQGSEA. To note about this clone: The antigen remains unidentified.

The primer mix had 60 Vbeta and 13 Jbeta primers. Assay: immunoSEQ multiplex PCR; the TCRdb copy retains only in-frame clones and omits some. The table lists 95,000 to 150,000 clones, about three fifths of them singletons. Study-level results: Overall, approximately 150 TCR beta chains were annotated as cytomegalovirus-associated. At a 0.05 false discovery rate, a later analysis found over 15,000 TCR beta sequences to be associated with HLA alleles. In a later analysis, V- and J-gene trimming of beta chains associated with a DCLRE1C missense variant, replicated independently.

This sequence joins TRBV29-1 and TRBJ2-1; TRBD2 aligns across 8 bases. Source material: PBMCs. The sequence came from a middle-aged woman in good health and CMV-seropositive. The CDR3 DNA follows: TGCAGCGTGTCGCGGGGGGCTCTGGGCAATGAGCAGTTCTTC. It is translated as CSVSRGALGNEQFF.